The 16 T cell receptor beta chains reported below all come from one sample, sequenced in a study of Ad26.COV2.S vaccination and SARS-CoV-2 variants. Described treatment: about 20 received Ad26.COV2.S at low or high dose, single or two shots; about five received placebo; per-sample allocation not given. At day 63 after the first vaccine or placebo injection, samples were drawn. Measured with immunoSEQ multiplex PCR; TCRdb has only the in-frame clones, and not every one. The sample has approximately 400,000 clones; about 80% are singletons. The source material was peripheral blood, sampled in a trial of Ad26.COV2.S vaccine versus placebo. All receptors come from a person aged 18-60 years who received the Ad26.COV2.S COVID-19 vaccine or a placebo.

This chain uses TRBV19 with TRBJ2-1, with 8 bases matching TRBD2. J lost 2 bases, V lost 0 bases, and 3 bases had no gene match. The CDR3 runs 16 residues. Looked up from germline, CDR1 is LNHDA and CDR2 is SQIVND (reference sequence). CDR3 sequence (DNA): TGTGCCAGTAGTATAGATCGGGGGGGGCCCTACAATGAGCAGTTCTTC. Its protein product is CASSIDRGGPYNEQFF. The variable domain in full, with the rest retrieved from reference TRBV19 and TRBJ2-1, is DGGITQSPKYLFRKEGQNVTLSCEQNLNHDAMYWYRQDPGQGLRLIYYSQIVNDFQKGDIAEGYSVSREKKESFPLTVTSAQKNPTAFYLCASSIDRGGPYNEQFFGPGTRLTVL.

This chain uses TRBV2 with TRBJ1-1; D remains ambiguous. Trimming left V 6 bases short and J 0 bases short, with 8 bases between. Germline lookup yields CDR1 SNHLY and CDR2 FYNNEI. The CDR3 loop spans 13 amino acids. Written as DNA, the CDR3 is TGTGCCAGCAGAGGAGGGATGAACACTGAAGCTTTCTTT. Translated, it gives CASRGGMNTEAFF.

The V gene is TRBV5-1, the J gene TRBJ1-2; no firm D call. Germline V gene data show CDR1 as SGHRS and CDR2 as YFSETQ. V lost 3 bases and J lost 1, with 16 bases in between. The CDR3 totals 16 residues. The DNA for the CDR3 is TGCGCCAGCAGCTCTTATACTGGACGGCTTAACTATGGCTACACCTTC. The encoded protein is CASSSYTGRLNYGYTF.

This sequence joins TRBV11-2 and TRBJ2-3, with a weak D call TRBD2 (5 bases). The CDR3 is 13 residues long. Germline CDR1 and CDR2: SGHAT and FQNNGV. The germline V and J ends were trimmed by 8 bases and 2 bases, with 11 bases remaining between them. CDR3 loop: CASRQLVTDTQYF. CDR3 coding DNA: TGTGCCAGCCGACAACTAGTCACAGATACGCAGTATTTT.

The genes are TRBV2 and TRBJ1-2; 7 nucleotides align to TRBD1. Germline CDR1 reads SNHLY; CDR2 reads FYNNEI. The length of the CDR3 is 15 residues. The V segment lost 4 bases and the J segment 0 bases; nucleotides outside the gene matches: 5. The CDR3 protein is CASSVPGTANYGYTF. The CDR3 DNA is TGTGCCAGCAGTGTCCCCGGGACAGCTAACTATGGCTACACCTTC. Using reference TRBV2 and TRBJ1-2 for the parts outside the CDR3, the full variable domain is EPEVTQTPSHQVTQMGQEVILRCVPISNHLYFYWYRQILGQKVEFLVSFYNNEISEKSEIFDDQFSVERPDGSNFTLKIRSTKLEDSAMYFCASSVPGTANYGYTFGSGTRLTVV.

V gene TRBV11-3 combines with J gene TRBJ2-7, with D perhaps TRBD1 (5 bases). Trimming cost V 5 bases and J 3 bases, with 11 bases left between them. CDR3 length: 13 residues. Germline CDR1 is SGHNT and CDR2 is YENEEA. DNA for the CDR3: TGTGCCAGCAGCGGACGACAGCACTACGAGCAGTACTTC. Its translation is CASSGRQHYEQYF.

This sequence joins TRBV6-1 and TRBJ2-7; D is undetermined. The germline CDR1 and CDR2 sequences are MNHNS and SASEGT. This CDR3 is 12 amino acids long. Trimming shortened V by 3 bases and J by 3 bases, and 6 bases separated the two germline ends. The CDR3 is CASSEDGYEQYF. For the CDR3, the DNA is TGTGCCAGCAGTGAGGACGGCTACGAGCAGTACTTC.

The rearrangement joins TRBV11-3 to TRBJ2-7; D unresolved. CDR3 length equals 14 residues. In germline, CDR1 is SGHNT, CDR2 YENEEA. The germline V and J ends were trimmed by 2 bases and 2 bases, with 10 bases remaining between them. Here the CDR3 reads CASSLNSRPYEQYF. CDR3 DNA sequence: TGTGCCAGCAGCTTAAACTCCCGACCCTACGAGCAGTACTTC.

The rearrangement joins TRBV7-9 to TRBJ1-1; D ambiguous. The CDR3 totals 14 residues. The germline gives CDR1 SEHNR, CDR2 FQNEAQ (reference sequence). V was clipped by 4 bases and J by 4 bases, with 13 bases between them. This CDR3 reads CASSWREAGTEAFF. The CDR3 DNA reads as TGTGCCAGCAGCTGGAGGGAGGCGGGCACTGAAGCTTTCTTT.

V usage is TRBV14 and J usage is TRBJ2-2; the D is unclear. This CDR3 comprises 13 residues. V lost 1 base, J lost 3 bases, and 3 bases lay in between. Germline CDR1 SGHDN, CDR2 FVKESK. CDR3 nucleotide sequence: TGTGCCAGCAGCCAAGGGGACACCGGGGAGCTGTTTTTT. Residues: CASSQGDTGELFF.

The chain recombines TRBV12-5 with TRBJ1-4; the match to TRBD1 covers 7 bases. The CDR3 sequence is 14 residues long. Germline CDR1 is LGHNT and CDR2 is FRNRAP. The ends lost 3 bases at V and 7 bases at J; junction bases unmatched: 5. CDR3 nucleotides: TGTGCTAGTGGTTTTGAGGGGGCGCGTGAAAAACTGTTTTTT. It specifies CASGFEGAREKLFF.

The CDR3 DNA follows: TGCGCCAGCAGCTTGGATCCACTTAATTACTATGGCTACACCTTC. This translates into CASSLDPLNYYGYTF. The rearrangement joins TRBV5-1 to TRBJ1-2; D remains unclear. V was pared by 0 bases and J by 3 bases, with 12 bases between. This CDR3 spans 15 amino acids. Germline loops: CDR1 SGHRS, CDR2 YFSETQ.

This chain joins TRBV7-9 and TRBJ2-7; D tentatively reads TRBD1 or TRBD2 (5 bases each). CDR1 is SEHNR and CDR2 is FQNEAQ in the germline V gene (reference sequence). CDR3 length: 14 residues. Trimming stripped 5 bases from V and 3 bases from J, with 14 bases between. The DNA of the CDR3 is TGTGCCAGCAGCCCTAGGGACGGAAGCTACGAGCAGTACTTC. Translated, it gives CASSPRDGSYEQYF.

The V gene is TRBV19, the J gene TRBJ1-5; no reliable D call. CDR1 and CDR2 (germline): LNHDA, SQIVND (reference sequence). Trimming cost V 3 bases and J 4 bases, with 16 bases left between them. CDR3 length: 16 residues. The CDR3 nucleotides are TGTGCCAGTAGTATCGGAACCTCCATAGGGAATCAGCCCCAGCATTTT. Translation: CASSIGTSIGNQPQHF. The full variable domain, completed using reference TRBV19 and TRBJ1-5, is DGGITQSPKYLFRKEGQNVTLSCEQNLNHDAMYWYRQDPGQGLRLIYYSQIVNDFQKGDIAEGYSVSREKKESFPLTVTSAQKNPTAFYLCASSIGTSIGNQPQHFGDGTRLSIL.

The chain carries TRBV4-3 and TRBJ2-5; no reliable D call. The length of the CDR3 is 14 residues. Trimming pared 0 bases from V and 5 bases from J, leaving 10 bases between. Germline V gene lookup returns CDR1 LGHNA and CDR2 YSLEER. The CDR3 protein is CASSQEDHGETQYF. The CDR3 DNA reads as TGCGCCAGCAGCCAAGAAGACCATGGGGAGACCCAGTACTTC.

In this sample, this clone turned up a few times. The J gene is TRBJ1-5, the V gene TRBV19; D is ambiguous. V was trimmed by 11 bases and J by 7 bases, leaving 33 bases between them. CDR1 and CDR2 (germline): LNHDA, SQIVND (reference sequence). This CDR3 contains 18 residues. The CDR3 is CAPCRASSQWDIRQPQHF. CDR3 nucleotides: TGTGCCCCCTGCCGGGCTAGCTCACAGTGGGATATAAGGCAGCCCCAGCATTTT.